This record covers a single T cell receptor (beta chain). What it binds is unknown. This sample was included in a study of cytomegalovirus exposure and HLA in healthy donors. Broader study findings: Per published reports, the classifier diagnosed cytomegalovirus status with high specificity and sensitivity.

PCR involved 60 Vbeta and 13 Jbeta primers. This table comes from immunoSEQ multiplex PCR, and its TCRdb copy is limited to in-frame clones, with some not included. The sample records approximately 160,000 clones, 75% to 85% being singletons. Germline-derived CDR1 and CDR2 are LNHDA and SQIVND (reference sequence). The V end was cut by 7 bases, the J end by 4 bases, with 16 bases between. This CDR3 contains 14 residues. The sample comprised PBMCs. The rearrangement uses TRBV19 and TRBJ1-1; D might be TRBD1 (5 bases). The sequence was obtained from a male donor in good health and CMV-seropositive. The CDR3 nucleotides read TGTGCCAGTACTATTCGCGGGGGGTCCACTGAAGCTTTCTTT. It specifies CASTIRGGSTEAFF. The entire variable domain, with the rest obtained from reference TRBV19 and TRBJ1-1, is as follows: DGGITQSPKYLFRKEGQNVTLSCEQNLNHDAMYWYRQDPGQGLRLIYYSQIVNDFQKGDIAEGYSVSREKKESFPLTVTSAQKNPTAFYLCASTIRGGSTEAFFGQGTRLTVV.